This T cell receptor beta chain was profiled in a study of blood T cells in healthy people across ages. Of note for this clonotype: Its antigen is not identified.

A sample-barcoded 5' primer and a J-beta primer mix were used in a second PCR of roughly 7 to 11 cycles. TCRdb passed the 5' RACE reads through MiXCR, listing each CDR3 protein once. The sample shows under 700,000 distinct CDR3 sequences, approximately 25% of them seen only once. This CDR3 has 17 residues. Trimming at V came to 4 bases and at J to 3 bases, leaving 11 bases not matched to a gene. Germline lookup yields CDR1 SGHVS and CDR2 FQNEAQ. Overall study results and limits: Age advanced and TCR beta diversity per million T cells fell, roughly linearly.

The same data also contributed to another study, on T cells of mothers and their children.

The chain links TRBV7-8 to TRBJ1-4, with 7 bases identical to TRBD1. This clonotype was sampled from a boy aged 5-17 years in good health. The sample was blood. CDR3 residues: CASSSGTARTPNEKLFF. CDR3 DNA sequence: TGTGCCAGCAGCTCCGGGACAGCCCGAACTCCTAATGAAAAACTGTTTTTT.